This T cell receptor beta chain was retrieved from a study of blood T cell repertoires in COVID-19. Study in general: Collection of acute and convalescent COVID-19 samples took place in the United States, Italy and Spain.

This CDR3 has 14 residues. Unmatched junction bases numbered 8, after V lost 4 bases and J lost 7 bases. CDR1 SGHRS and CDR2 YFSETQ come from the germline V gene. The authors' processing: Reference gene primer amplification in the assay estimated nucleated cell counts. Clones were read by immunoSEQ multiplex PCR, and TCRdb kept only the in-frame ones, dropping some. V and J calls and clone size are given by that table; D and trimming were obtained from the DNA. The sample holds around 140,000 clones; over 75% are singletons and the top ten take 35% to 50%. Sequenced sample: peripheral blood. V and J are TRBV5-1 and TRBJ1-5; 7 nucleotides line up with TRBD1. This receptor was taken from a human donor in a cohort sampled during active COVID-19. CDR3 in amino acids: CASSLGGPGQPQHF. CDR3 bases: TGCGCCAGCAGCCTAGGGGGCCCGGGACAGCCCCAGCATTTT.